The source of this TCR beta chain is a study of human T cells and chemical hapten exposure. Study at large: Variability of per-sample TCR yields stemmed mainly from small differences in pooled library volume.

Authors' processing steps: Sampled TCR counts reached a median of approximately 100,000 per sample, with values ranging from roughly 20,000 to 700,000. TCRdb fed the RACE reads into MiXCR, producing one record per CDR3 protein. TCRdb, not the original authors, processed these V and J calls. This sample has 150,000 to 200,000 distinct CDR3 sequences, with 24% found just once. Trimming cost V 2 bases and J 12 bases, with 23 bases left between them. The CDR3 totals 15 residues. CDR1 is MNHEY and CDR2 is SVGAGI in the germline V gene. Time point of the sample: patch test 3, about 24 weeks after DPC sensitization. Treatment reported: therapeutic diphenylcyclopropenone sensitization with weekly scalp DPC. The drawing of blood occurred before each patch test was applied.

Sequenced here: whole blood, sampled in connection with sensitization to the hapten diphenylcyclopropenone (DPC). This sequence joins TRBV6-5 and TRBJ2-7; D not certain. The TCR was taken from a woman between 40 and 50 years old with alopecia areata. Some clones in this sample may be carry-over from other donors' samples. This chain's CDR3 is CASSYDSASVELRYF. The CDR3, as DNA: TGTGCCAGCAGTTACGATTCAGCCTCCGTCGAATTACGGTACTTC.